The 28 T cell receptor beta chains below come from one sample, sequenced in a study of T cells in Graves' hyperthyroidism and ophthalmopathy. From RNA transcripts, TCR beta CDR3 regions were amplified. HTBI primers were the set used in a first-round RT-PCR of the TCR CDR3. TCRdb processed the multiplex PCR reads anew with MiXCR; each CDR3 protein has one entry. There are around 600,000 distinct CDR3 sequences in the sample; about 14% occur only once, and around 12% lies in the top ten. Sequenced: blood. The receptors come from a woman between 50 and 59 years old with Graves' ophthalmopathy.

This clonotype has at least ten counts. The chain links TRBV7-3 to TRBJ1-2; maybe TRBD1 (5 bases). The germline gives CDR1 SGHTA, CDR2 FQGTGA. Trimming took 5 bases from V and 8 from J, leaving 24 bases between them. The CDR3 length is 16 residues. The CDR3 bases are TGTGCCAGCAGCCCCTCTTTCACGGCGAAGGGGCCCGGCTACACCTTC. Translated, it gives CASSPSFTAKGPGYTF.

This clonotype was seen ten or more times. J is TRBJ1-3 and V is TRBV7-3; D is unclear. V gave up 4 bases and J gave up 4 bases, with 11 bases separating them. This CDR3 has 14 amino acids. Germline V lookup: CDR1 SGHTA, CDR2 FQGTGA. CDR3 residues: CASSSRLKGNTIYF. DNA of the CDR3: TGTGCCAGCAGCTCAAGGTTGAAAGGAAACACCATATATTTT.

This clonotype was seen a handful of times. This chain joins TRBV30 and TRBJ2-2; D gene ambiguous. Germline V gives CDR1 GTSNPN, CDR2 SVGIG (reference sequence). V was trimmed by 2 bases and J by 2 bases, leaving 12 bases between them. This CDR3 contains 15 residues. Written as DNA, the CDR3 is TGTGCCTGGAGTAGAGGACCTGTCAACACCGGGGAGCTGTTTTTT. This gives the protein CAWSRGPVNTGELFF.

This clonotype was counted at least ten times. The rearrangement joins TRBV18 to TRBJ1-1, with D uncertain. Germline V gene sequence: CDR1 KGHSH, CDR2 LQKENI. The V end lost 3 bases, the J end lost 7 bases, and 12 bases lay between the germline ends. This CDR3 is 13 amino acids long. The CDR3 loop is CASSPLSQYEAFF. In DNA, the CDR3 is TGTGCCAGCTCACCCCTGTCTCAGTATGAAGCTTTCTTT.

This clonotype was observed a handful of times. CDR3 coding DNA: TGTGCCAGCAGTTTAAGCTGGGTAAACACTGAAGCTTTCTTT. It encodes CASSLSWVNTEAFF. The chain links TRBV12-3 or TRBV12-4 to TRBJ1-1, with D unresolved. The CDR3 is 14 residues long. V was pared by 2 bases and J by 2 bases, with 9 bases between.

This clonotype appeared many times. This rearrangement joins TRBV12-3 or TRBV12-4 to TRBJ1-1; a weak D match, TRBD1 (5 bases). V dropped 6 bases and J dropped 3 bases, with 8 bases sitting between them. This CDR3 contains 12 residues. In DNA, the CDR3 is TGTGCCAGCAGAATGGGGGACACTGAAGCTTTCTTT. It is translated as CASRMGDTEAFF.

This clonotype was seen many times. The J gene is TRBJ2-7, the V gene TRBV2; D may be TRBD2 (5 bases). With 6 bases removed from V and 9 bases from J, the gap between germline ends came to 15 bases. There are 12 residues in the CDR3. CDR1 SNHLY and CDR2 FYNNEI come from the germline V gene. CDR3 sequence (DNA): TGTGCCAGCAGGATACCACGGGGATGGCAGTACTTC. Amino acid sequence: CASRIPRGWQYF. Supplemented by reference TRBV2 and TRBJ2-7, the full variable domain reads EPEVTQTPSHQVTQMGQEVILRCVPISNHLYFYWYRQILGQKVEFLVSFYNNEISEKSEIFDDQFSVERPDGSNFTLKIRSTKLEDSAMYFCASRIPRGWQYFGPGTRLTVT.

The V call is TRBV28, the J call TRBJ1-6; 8 nucleotides agree with TRBD1. J lost 5 bases, V lost 9 bases, and 6 bases had no gene match. Germline values: CDR1 MDHEN, CDR2 SYDVKM. This CDR3 is 14 amino acids long. CDR3 coding DNA: TGTGCCAGTCGGACAGGGTTCGATAATTCACCCCTCCACTTT. Protein product: CASRTGFDNSPLHF.

This clonotype has just a few counts. The rearrangement joins TRBV12-3 or TRBV12-4 to TRBJ2-4; D is unclear. The CDR3 contains 14 residues. The germline V and J ends were trimmed by 3 bases and 5 bases, with 11 bases remaining between them. CDR3 sequence reads: CASSLGRPENIQYF. DNA of the CDR3: TGTGCCAGCAGTTTGGGCAGACCAGAAAACATTCAGTACTTC.

This clonotype has more than one count but fewer than ten. The chain is built from TRBV20-1 and TRBJ2-5, with D perhaps matching TRBD1 (6 bases). CDR3 size: 15 residues. Germline V lookup: CDR1 DFQATT, CDR2 SNEGSKA (reference sequence). V was pared by 5 bases and J by 6 bases, with 22 bases between. The CDR3 here is CSAFTHPGAEQTQYF. The CDR3 coding sequence is TGCAGTGCTTTCACCCACCCAGGGGCCGAGCAGACCCAGTACTTC.

Many counts were recorded for this clonotype. The chain has TRBV18 and TRBJ2-2, with D possibly TRBD2 on 5 matching bases. The V gene lost 5 bases and the J gene lost 6 bases, with 13 bases spanning the gap. This CDR3 comprises 14 residues. The germline V gene encodes CDR1 KGHSH and CDR2 LQKENI. The CDR3 loop reads CASSMRRGSGELFF. CDR3 DNA sequence: TGTGCCAGCTCAATGCGTCGGGGATCCGGGGAGCTGTTTTTT.

This clonotype has at least ten counts. J is TRBJ1-1 and V is TRBV7-3, with D unresolved. The germline CDR1 and CDR2 sequences are SGHTA and FQGTGA. This CDR3 has 13 residues. Trimming took 0 bases from V and 2 from J, leaving 4 bases between them. CDR3 DNA sequence: TGTGCCAGCAGCTTAACGTTTAACACTGAAGCTTTCTTT. This gives the protein CASSLTFNTEAFF.

This clonotype has ten or more counts. This chain links TRBV29-1 with TRBJ1-1, with 9 bases aligning to TRBD1. This CDR3 is built from 14 residues. Germline CDR1 and CDR2: SQVTM and ANQGSEA. V lost 3 bases to trimming and J lost 3 bases; unmatched junction nucleotides: 5. The CDR3 region is CSVDHRGRDTEAFF. As DNA, the CDR3 is TGCAGCGTTGACCACAGGGGGCGCGACACTGAAGCTTTCTTT.

This clonotype was picked up a small number of times. The chain recombines TRBV25-1 with TRBJ2-2, with TRBD2 as a possible D gene (7 bases). The length of the CDR3 is 22 residues. In germline, CDR1 is MGHDK, CDR2 SYGVNS. Trimming pared 4 bases from V and 0 bases from J, leaving 30 bases between. In nucleotides, the CDR3 is TGTGCCAGCAGTGGGAAAACAGTGGGGGGGGCGCGGAGCGGGACGAACACCGGGGAGCTGTTTTTT. As protein: CASSGKTVGGARSGTNTGELFF. Filled out from reference TRBV25-1 and TRBJ2-2, the complete variable domain reads EADIYQTPRYLVIGTGKKITLECSQTMGHDKMYWYQQDPGMELHLIHYSYGVNSTEKGDLSSESTVSRIRTEHFPLTLESARPSHTSQYLCASSGKTVGGARSGTNTGELFFGEGSRLTVL.

This clonotype was counted ten times or more. The rearrangement joins TRBV10-3 to TRBJ2-7; no clear D gene. V shed 0 bases and J shed 0 bases, with 9 bases lying between them. The CDR3 has 15 residues. Per the germline V gene, CDR1 is ENHRY and CDR2 is SYGVKD. CDR3 in DNA: TGTGCCATCAGTGAGTCTTCAGATCTCTCCTACGAGCAGTACTTC. Encoded protein: CAISESSDLSYEQYF.

The chain joins TRBV9 to TRBJ2-5, with a weak D call TRBD2 (7 bases). Germline loops: CDR1 SGDLS, CDR2 YYNGEE. The CDR3 spans 15 residues. V was trimmed by 2 bases and J by 4 bases, leaving 15 bases between them. CDR3 sequence reads: CASSVRGAVAETQYF. In nucleotides, the CDR3 is TGTGCCAGCAGCGTTCGGGGGGCGGTAGCAGAGACCCAGTACTTC.

Concerning this clonotype itself: Germline is not matched at one junction end, which may reflect a read error. The V and J genes are TRBV6-9 and TRBJ1-5; D is unclear. Germline V gene lookup returns CDR1 MNHGY and CDR2 SVAAGI. The CDR3 has 12 residues. CDR3 sequence reads: CASSYDDQPQRF. In DNA, the CDR3 is TGTGCCAGCAGTTACGATGATCAGCCCCAGCGTTTT.

In this sample, this clonotype turned up a few times. The germline gene is not matched at one end of the junction; a read error may be the cause. The chain links TRBV5-1 to TRBJ1-5, with 10 bases matching TRBD1. This CDR3 comprises 16 residues. The germline CDR1 and CDR2 sequences are SGHRS and YFSETQ. The CDR3 loop reads CASSLGTGVRNQPQHF. CDR3 bases: TGTGCCAGCAGCTTAGGGACAGGGGTTCGCAATCAGCCCCAGCATTTT.

This clonotype showed up many times. The CDR3 region has the DNA TGCAGTGCTAGAGCAGGGGTCGGTGAAGCTTTCTTT. Translating it yields CSARAGVGEAFF. The chain combines TRBV20-1 with TRBJ1-1; maybe TRBD1 (6 bases). The CDR3 totals 12 residues. Germline V gene lookup returns CDR1 DFQATT and CDR2 SNEGSKA (reference sequence). Between the trimmed V and J ends, which lost 1 base and 7 bases, there was a span of 10 bases.

The J gene is TRBJ2-1, the V gene TRBV20-1, with a possible D match to TRBD2 (5 bases). This CDR3 comprises 17 residues. Germline V gene sequence: CDR1 DFQATT, CDR2 SNEGSKA (reference sequence). Trimming took off 0 bases at V and 0 bases at J, with 15 bases between the two ends. For the CDR3, the DNA is TGCAGTGCTAGAGATCGGAGGCGGACCAGCTCCTACAATGAGCAGTTCTTC. Translation: CSARDRRRTSSYNEQFF.

This clonotype was seen a handful of times. The chain has TRBV28 and TRBJ2-4; D may be TRBD2 (5 bases). The ends were cut back, 8 bases at V and 0 bases at J, with 8 bases in the middle. Germline values: CDR1 MDHEN, CDR2 SYDVKM. The CDR3 has 13 residues. CDR3 in amino acids: CASGGLAKNIQYF. The CDR3 DNA is TGTGCCAGCGGAGGATTAGCCAAAAACATTCAGTACTTC.

This clonotype was picked up a small number of times. The V and J genes are TRBV4-1 and TRBJ1-2, with 7 bases aligning to TRBD1. The J segment lost 7 bases and the V segment lost 2 bases, leaving 10 bases of the junction unmatched. The CDR3 spans 15 residues. In germline, CDR1 is MGHRA, CDR2 YSYEKL. The CDR3 loop reads CASSQPRQGSSGYTF. CDR3 nucleotides: TGCGCCAGCAGCCAACCCCGACAGGGTTCATCTGGCTACACCTTC.

The sample holds many counts of this clonotype. This rearrangement joins TRBV29-1 to TRBJ1-1; 7 nucleotides align to TRBD1. The CDR3 is 13 residues long. Per the germline V gene, CDR1 is SQVTM and CDR2 is ANQGSEA. CDR3 sequence: CRVGQGENTEAFF. CDR3 in DNA: TGCAGGGTGGGTCAGGGGGAGAACACTGAAGCTTTCTTT.

Many counts were recorded for this clonotype. The gene calls are TRBV7-2 and TRBJ2-3, with D perhaps TRBD2 (5 bases). The CDR3 loop spans 16 amino acids. Deletions cut 5 bases from V and 2 bases from J, with 17 bases between. The V gene's germline CDR1 is SGHTA and CDR2 FQGNSA. CDR3 DNA: TGTGCCAGCAGCCCGAGCGCGGGCGCGGCCACAGATACGCAGTATTTT. Translated: CASSPSAGAATDTQYF.

Concerning this clonotype: Given a much more abundant clone one base away, this may be a read error. V and J are TRBV3-1 and TRBJ2-5, with D perhaps TRBD1 or TRBD2 (5 bases each). CDR3 length: 11 residues. CDR1 is LGHDT and CDR2 is YNNKEL in the germline V gene (reference sequence). The chain's CDR3 is CAISPGQTQYF. For the CDR3, the DNA is TGTGCCATCAGCCCGGGACAGACCCAGTACTTC.

This clonotype appeared many times. The chain combines TRBV28 with TRBJ2-7; perhaps TRBD1 as D (5 bases). The germline V gene has CDR1 MDHEN and CDR2 SYDVKM. The germline V and J ends were trimmed by 2 bases and 4 bases, with 18 bases remaining between them. The CDR3 covers 16 residues. The CDR3 is CASSLGIPGWSYEQYF. CDR3 coding DNA: TGTGCCAGCAGTTTAGGTATTCCAGGGTGGTCATACGAGCAGTACTTC.

This clonotype was observed at least ten times. The rearrangement joins TRBV24-1 to TRBJ2-3, with 10 bases matching TRBD2. The CDR3 has 16 residues. Per germline, CDR1 KGHDR and CDR2 SFDVKD. V shed 4 bases, J shed 4 bases, and the junction held 7 bases outside the gene matches. As DNA, the CDR3 is TGTGCCACCAGTGACCCGGGACTAGCGAGTGCAGATACGCAGTATTTT. As protein: CATSDPGLASADTQYF.

At least ten counts were recorded for this clonotype. The rearrangement uses TRBV9 and TRBJ2-1; 9 bases match TRBD2. The CDR3 consists of 17 residues. Germline values: CDR1 SGDLS, CDR2 YYNGEE. V lost 0 bases to trimming and J lost 1 base; unmatched junction nucleotides: 5. The CDR3 DNA follows: TGTGCCAGCAGCGTAGGCGGGGGGGGGGCGTCCTACAATGAGCAGTTCTTC. It specifies CASSVGGGGASYNEQFF.